This T cell receptor (beta chain) is drawn from a study of naive and memory T cell subsets. Study-wide results and limits: More TCRs at tuberculin sites were read as hypersensitivity T cell infiltration. Both skin biopsy types reportedly yielded TCRs, tuberculin sites far more.

Amplification of ligated cDNA took four PCR rounds with SP2 and nested alpha and beta constant primers. TCRdb re-called the UMI-ligation and nested PCR reads with MiXCR, one entry per CDR3 protein. The profile covers tens of thousands of distinct CDR3 sequences, with about 6.2% appearing a single time and 3% to 3.5% taken by the ten largest. Treatment: skin biopsy from PPD injection site in Mantoux-positive individual. TCR cDNA received a 3' ligated oligonucleotide that carried a UMI. Skin biopsies came from PPD injection sites in Mantoux-positive individuals. Input was roughly 1 to 1,100 ng of DNase-treated total RNA without cell sorting. This clonotype was detected many times. Its antigen is still unknown. Specimen: skin, collected from a tuberculin skin test site. The TCR sequence derives from an adult in good health.

The CDR3 DNA is TGTGCCAGCAGTCCATCCCCGGCCCCACAAGAGACCCAGTACTTC. Translated, it gives CASSPSPAPQETQYF. This sequence joins TRBV27 and TRBJ2-5; D is uncertain. Germline V gene sequence: CDR1 MNHEY, CDR2 SMNVEV (reference sequence). Deletions cut 5 bases from V and 2 bases from J, with 15 bases between. The CDR3 covers 15 residues.